One and the same sample provided the 20 T cell receptor beta chains below, sequenced in a study of blood T cells in healthy people across ages. PCR was performed a second time for roughly 7 to 12 cycles using a sample-barcoded 5' primer and a J-beta primer mix. One entry per CDR3 protein, called by TCRdb with MiXCR from the 5' RACE reads. The table includes 1.5 million or so distinct CDR3 sequences, approximately 42% detected once. Sequenced sample: blood. The receptors come from a woman aged 18-29 years in good health.

This clonotype was observed a few times. The chain recombines TRBV12-3 or TRBV12-4 with TRBJ2-7; D remains unclear. The ends were cut back, 5 bases at V and 2 bases at J, with 13 bases in the middle. The CDR3 covers 14 residues. The CDR3 DNA reads TGTGCCAGCAGTCCCAAGTTTGTCCCCTACGAGCAGTACTTC. Amino acids: CASSPKFVPYEQYF.

CDR3 residues: CASIWERGTEAFF. The DNA for the CDR3 is TGTGCCAGCATTTGGGAGCGAGGCACTGAAGCTTTCTTT. The V gene is TRBV6-5, the J gene TRBJ1-1, with D uncertain. CDR1 is MNHEY, CDR2 SVGAGI, per germline. The CDR3 totals 13 residues. With 7 bases removed from V and 4 bases from J, the gap between germline ends came to 13 bases.

A few counts support this clonotype. CDR3 protein: CASSLSGIGGYTF. In nucleotides, the CDR3 is TGTGCCAGCAGCTTATCAGGGATAGGTGGCTACACCTTC. The chain joins TRBV7-2 to TRBJ1-2; tentatively, D is TRBD1 (5 bases). V was cut by 2 bases and J by 7 bases, with 11 bases left in between. The V gene's germline CDR1 is SGHTA and CDR2 FQGNSA. The CDR3 sequence is 13 residues long.

The V and J genes are TRBV29-1 and TRBJ2-1; 16 bases match TRBD2. The J call may be incorrect, as the DNA end agrees better with TRBJ2-7. CDR3 length equals 18 residues. Germline V CDR1 and CDR2: SQVTM, ANQGSEA. CDR3 protein: CSVEGTSGRVSSYNEQYF. CDR3 DNA: TGCAGCGTTGAGGGGACTAGCGGGAGGGTTAGCTCCTACAATGAGCAGTACTTC.

J is TRBJ2-7 and V is TRBV20-1, with D uncertain. V lost 6 bases and J 0 bases, leaving 12 bases between the germline ends. The V gene's germline CDR1 is DFQATT and CDR2 SNEGSKA (reference sequence). The CDR3 sequence is 13 residues long. The CDR3 region has the DNA TGCAGTGCCGCGGTCAGCTTCTCCTACGAGCAGTACTTC. Residues: CSAAVSFSYEQYF.

J is TRBJ2-1 and V is TRBV3-1; 12 bases fit TRBD1. This CDR3 is built from 15 residues. Unmatched junction bases numbered 9, after V lost 3 bases and J lost 12 bases. The germline CDR1 and CDR2 sequences are LGHDT and YNNKEL (reference sequence). In DNA form, the CDR3 reads TGTGCCAGCAGCCAGTTGGGACAGGGGGCAAAGGGGCAGTTCTTC. Translating it yields CASSQLGQGAKGQFF.

The chain joins TRBV25-1 to TRBJ2-1; the D gene is possibly TRBD2 (5 bases). From germline, CDR1 is MGHDK and CDR2 SYGVNS. V lost 2 bases and J 13 bases, leaving 18 bases between the germline ends. CDR3 size: 14 residues. CDR3 DNA: TGTGCCAGCAGTGAAGACACCCTTGGGGAGACCCAGTTCTTC. It is translated as CASSEDTLGETQFF.

This clonotype was observed a handful of times. The V and J genes are TRBV4-3 and TRBJ2-4; a possible D gene is TRBD2 (5 bases). Trimming removed 1 base from V and 1 base from J, with 20 bases in between. Germline lookup yields CDR1 LGHNA and CDR2 YSLEER. The CDR3 runs 19 residues. The CDR3 DNA is TGCGCCAGCAGCCAAGGTCTCGGGTCTAGCATAAGGGCCAAAAACATTCAGTACTTC. Translation: CASSQGLGSSIRAKNIQYF.

The chain is built from TRBV7-2 and TRBJ1-2; D may be TRBD1 (6 bases). The V and J ends lost 2 bases and 3 bases respectively, with 13 bases between them. The CDR3 has 15 amino acids. Germline CDR1 SGHTA, CDR2 FQGNSA. CDR3 DNA sequence: TGTGCCAGCAGCTTATTGGGGGCGAGCGACTATGGCTACACCTTC. Its translation: CASSLLGASDYGYTF.

In its sample, this clonotype was seen once. The CDR3 spells CASSQEYLYSGANVLTF. For the CDR3, the DNA is TGCGCCAGCAGCCAAGAATATTTATACTCTGGGGCCAACGTCCTGACTTTC. The V call is TRBV4-3, the J call TRBJ2-6; no reliable D call. The CDR3 has 17 amino acids. Germline V gene lookup returns CDR1 LGHNA and CDR2 YSLEER. Trimming shortened V by 0 bases and J by 0 bases, and 9 bases separated the two germline ends.

This rearrangement joins TRBV7-2 to TRBJ1-6; D unresolved. Trimming cost V 4 bases and J 4 bases, with 8 bases left between them. CDR3 length: 14 residues. Germline-derived CDR1 and CDR2 are SGHTA and FQGNSA. The CDR3 loop reads CASSSRTYNSPLHF. The DNA for the CDR3 is TGTGCCAGCAGCTCTAGGACGTATAATTCACCCCTCCACTTT.

The rearrangement links TRBV20-1 to TRBJ2-6, with D hard to call. The CDR3 is 13 residues long. Deletions cut 3 bases from V and 10 bases from J, with 13 bases between. Germline CDR1 and CDR2: DFQATT and SNEGSKA (reference sequence). The CDR3 loop is CSARNSRANVLTF. For the CDR3, the DNA is TGCAGTGCTAGGAACTCGCGAGCTAACGTCCTGACTTTC.

The chain joins TRBV11-2 to TRBJ2-5, with D perhaps being TRBD1 or TRBD2 (5 bases each). The J call is in doubt because the DNA end fits TRBJ2-7 better. This CDR3 is built from 14 residues. Germline lookup yields CDR1 SGHAT and CDR2 FQNNGV. The CDR3, as DNA: TGTGCCAGCAGCGTAGCGCAGGGCCATTACGAGCAGTACTTC. This codes for CASSVAQGHYEQYF.

This chain connects TRBV4-3 to TRBJ2-5; possible D gene TRBD2, 5 bases. The germline gives CDR1 LGHNA, CDR2 YSLEER. This CDR3 has 18 residues. The V gene lost 1 base and the J gene lost 5 bases, with 23 bases spanning the gap. The CDR3 bases are TGCGCCAGCAGCCAAGCCCTACAGCCCACTTTAGCGCTGGAGACCCAGTACTTC. Translated, it gives CASSQALQPTLALETQYF.

In its sample, this clonotype was seen a few times. This sequence joins TRBV6-2 or TRBV6-3 and TRBJ2-7; D is undetermined. The CDR3 runs to 12 residues. Looked up from germline, CDR1 is MNHEY and CDR2 is SVGEGT. The V end was cut by 4 bases, the J end by 6 bases, with 10 bases between. The DNA of the CDR3 is TGTGCCAGCAGTTCGTTGGGTTTCGAGCAGTACTTC. Amino acid sequence: CASSSLGFEQYF.

This clonotype showed up just a few times. The chain uses TRBV29-1 and TRBJ1-2; unclear D gene. The germline V gene encodes CDR1 SQVTM and CDR2 ANQGSEA. The length of the CDR3 is 13 residues. The germline V and J ends were trimmed by 7 bases and 7 bases, with 19 bases remaining between them. The CDR3 protein is CSASRQGFTGYTF. The CDR3 region has the DNA TGCAGCGCTTCCCGGCAAGGGTTCACTGGCTACACCTTC.

The chain is built from TRBV13 and TRBJ1-4; D is uncertain. Germline V gives CDR1 PRHDT, CDR2 FYEKMQ (reference sequence). This CDR3 comprises 15 residues. Trimming removed 3 bases at V and 0 bases at J, with 8 bases between. The CDR3 region is CASSLSVATNEKLFF. For the CDR3, the DNA is TGTGCCAGCAGCTTGAGCGTGGCAACTAATGAAAAACTGTTTTTT.

The chain carries TRBV2 and TRBJ2-1; D unclear. The germline CDR1 and CDR2 sequences are SNHLY and FYNNEI. This CDR3 is built from 15 residues. Trimming took 7 bases from V and 8 from J, leaving 21 bases between them. The CDR3 sequence: CASTAAGNPGYEQFF. The CDR3 DNA reads as TGTGCCAGCACTGCCGCTGGGAATCCTGGCTATGAGCAGTTCTTC.

This chain connects TRBV7-9 to TRBJ1-3; 7 bases are a match to TRBD1. The CDR3 length is 15 residues. In germline, CDR1 is SEHNR, CDR2 FQNEAQ (reference sequence). The junction had 3 bases not matched to a gene; V was cut back by 1 base and J by 3 bases. The CDR3 protein is CASSLGQGIGNTIYF. Here the CDR3 DNA reads TGTGCCAGCAGCTTAGGACAGGGAATTGGAAACACCATATATTTT.

Points on this clonotype: An end of the junction does not agree with germline; a read error may underlie this. The V and J genes are TRBV7-2 and TRBJ2-2; tentatively, D is TRBD2 (5 bases). Germline lookup yields CDR1 SGHTA and CDR2 FQGNSA. This CDR3 has 16 amino acids. The CDR3 spells CVSSINPGTNTGELFF. The CDR3 nucleotides read TGTGTCAGCAGCATAAATCCGGGAACGAACACCGGGGAGCTGTTTTTT.